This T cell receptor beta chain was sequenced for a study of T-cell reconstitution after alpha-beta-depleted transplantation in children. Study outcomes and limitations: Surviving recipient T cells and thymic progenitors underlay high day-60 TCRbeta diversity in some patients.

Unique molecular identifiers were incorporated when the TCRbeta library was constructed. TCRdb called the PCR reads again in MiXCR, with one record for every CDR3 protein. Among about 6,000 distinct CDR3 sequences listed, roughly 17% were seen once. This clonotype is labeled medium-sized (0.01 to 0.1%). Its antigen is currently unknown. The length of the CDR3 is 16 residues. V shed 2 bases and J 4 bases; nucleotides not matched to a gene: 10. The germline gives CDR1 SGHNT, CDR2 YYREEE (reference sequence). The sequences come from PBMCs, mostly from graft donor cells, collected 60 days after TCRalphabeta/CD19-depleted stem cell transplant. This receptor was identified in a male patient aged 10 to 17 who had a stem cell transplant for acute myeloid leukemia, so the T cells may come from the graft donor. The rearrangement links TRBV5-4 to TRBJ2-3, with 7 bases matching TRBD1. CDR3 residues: CASSLRDRVRADTQYF. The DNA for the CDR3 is TGTGCCAGCAGCTTAAGAGACAGGGTACGTGCAGATACGCAGTATTTT. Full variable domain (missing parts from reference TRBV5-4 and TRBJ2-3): ETGVTQSPTHLIKTRGQQVTLRCSSQSGHNTVSWYQQALGQGPQFIFQYYREEENGRGNFPPRFSGLQFPNYSSELNVNALELDDSALYLCASSLRDRVRADTQYFGPGTRLTVL.